This TCR beta chain was profiled in a study of cytomegalovirus exposure and HLA in healthy donors. Regarding the study as a whole: It was approximately 150 TCR beta chains that were listed as cytomegalovirus-associated. V- and J-gene trimming of TCR beta was linked (in a later analysis) to a missense DCLRE1C variant. Reported findings show TCR beta sequences accurately forecast HLA-A and HLA-B alleles in most subjects.

It was with 60 Vbeta and 13 Jbeta primers that the PCR ran. Assay used: immunoSEQ multiplex PCR; TCRdb lists only in-frame clones, some missing. The sample contains under 200,000 clones, about 75% of which appear only once. Of note for this clone: Its matching antigen is unknown.

The receptor comes from a male donor in good health and CMV-seropositive. The sequencing input was PBMCs.

CDR3 amino acids: CASSGGPSRPQHF. The DNA of the CDR3 is TGTGCCAGCAGTGGGGGCCCCTCTCGGCCCCAGCATTTT. The V and J genes are TRBV6-6 and TRBJ1-5, with a weak D call TRBD1 (6 bases). Trimming shortened V by 5 bases and J by 9 bases, and 14 bases separated the two germline ends. In germline, CDR1 is MNHNY, CDR2 SVGAGI (reference sequence). The CDR3 spans 13 residues.